These 19 T cell receptor beta chains were sequenced from one sample in a study of beta chain features in type 1 diabetes. Findings and limits, study-wide: People with Type 1 diabetes carried modestly yet significantly shorter TCRB CDR3s in all four CD4+ subsets.

Investigators reverse transcribed all isolated RNA, so they sequenced expressed TCRB transcripts. The data were produced by immunoSEQ multiplex PCR, yet TCRdb's version contains in-frame clones alone and is incomplete. The sample yields about 370,000 clones, around a tenth seen once. These receptors have no identified antigens. Sequenced sample: central memory CD4+ T cells from blood. The receptors shown here come from a man aged 30 to 39 with type 1 diabetes.

A few counts support this clone. J is TRBJ2-1 and V is TRBV18; D is undetermined. The V and J ends lost 3 bases and 8 bases respectively, with 11 bases between them. The germline CDR1 and CDR2 sequences are KGHSH and LQKENI. CDR3 length: 13 residues. CDR3 region: CASSPTNGYEQFF. CDR3 nucleotide sequence: TGTGCCAGCTCACCTACGAATGGCTATGAGCAGTTCTTC.

This clone was counted only a few times. V usage is TRBV5-8 and J usage is TRBJ1-5; TRBD1 is a possible D gene (5 bases). Trimming stripped 2 bases from V and 4 bases from J, with 10 bases between. Germline values: CDR1 SGHTS, CDR2 YDEGEE. CDR3 length: 14 amino acids. In DNA, the CDR3 is TGTGCCAGCAGCTTAGGACACCTTAATCAGCCCCAGCATTTT. Translated: CASSLGHLNQPQHF.

This clone was seen repeatedly, ten times or more. The rearrangement joins TRBV4-1 to TRBJ1-3; 7 bases are shared with TRBD1. This CDR3 has 15 residues. Trimming cost V 0 bases and J 4 bases; bases outside gene matches: 3. Germline values: CDR1 MGHRA, CDR2 YSYEKL. The CDR3 DNA reads as TGCGCCAGCAGCCAAGAAAACAGGGGAGGAAACACCATATATTTT. This gives the protein CASSQENRGGNTIYF.

The chain employs TRBV9 and TRBJ2-1; no definite D call. The germline V gene has CDR1 SGDLS and CDR2 YYNGEE. The length of the CDR3 is 15 residues. Trimming shortened V by 0 bases and J by 6 bases, and 13 bases separated the two germline ends. As DNA, the CDR3 is TGTGCCAGCAGCGTAGGTCTGGGGATCGGCAATGAGCAGTTCTTC. Amino acids: CASSVGLGIGNEQFF.

This clone came up a few times. The chain couples TRBV29-1 to TRBJ1-1, with a tentative D call TRBD1 (6 bases). V was clipped by 7 bases and J by 0 bases, with 15 bases between them. CDR1 is SQVTM and CDR2 is ANQGSEA in the germline V gene. The CDR3 runs 14 residues. CDR3 residues: CSAGVGGLNTEAFF. The CDR3 DNA reads TGCAGCGCCGGGGTTGGGGGCTTGAACACTGAAGCTTTCTTT.

This clone was detected only a few times. The chain couples TRBV7-9 to TRBJ2-7; no clear D gene. The V gene's germline CDR1 is SEHNR and CDR2 FQNEAQ (reference sequence). Trimming took 6 bases from V and 0 from J, leaving 9 bases between them. The CDR3 is made up of 13 amino acids. The CDR3 here is CASRSGNSYEQYF. In DNA, the CDR3 is TGTGCCAGCAGGAGTGGGAACTCCTACGAGCAGTACTTC. Full variable domain (rest looked up from reference TRBV7-9 and TRBJ2-7): DTGVSQNPRHKITKRGQNVTFRCDPISEHNRLYWYRQTLGQGPEFLTYFQNEAQLEKSRLLSDRFSAERPKGSFSTLEIQRTEQGDSAMYLCASRSGNSYEQYFGPGTRLTVT.

This clone appeared a few times. V usage is TRBV27 and J usage is TRBJ2-7; 8 bases fit TRBD1. After removal of 2 bases from V and 1 base from J, the junction contained 4 bases not matched to a gene. The CDR3 loop spans 15 amino acids. CDR1 and CDR2 (germline): MNHEY, SMNVEV (reference sequence). CDR3 in DNA: TGTGCCAGCAGTTTAGTAGGGACAGGATCCTACGAGCAGTACTTC. Translation gives CASSLVGTGSYEQYF.

This clone was detected only a few times. This specimen includes other DNA sequences encoding the same CDR3. The V call is TRBV7-2, the J call TRBJ1-1; possible D gene TRBD1, 5 bases. This CDR3 is 15 amino acids long. Trimming took off 5 bases at V and 3 bases at J, with 16 bases between the two ends. Germline CDR1 SGHTA, CDR2 FQGNSA. This CDR3 is CASSLQGGGDTEAFF. The CDR3 bases are TGTGCCAGCAGCCTTCAGGGTGGAGGTGACACTGAAGCTTTCTTT.

This clone was found a few times. This chain links TRBV5-1 with TRBJ1-4; D might be TRBD1 (6 bases). The CDR3 sequence is 14 residues long. CDR1 and CDR2 from the germline V gene are SGHRS and YFSETQ. The V and J ends lost 4 bases and 3 bases respectively, with 10 bases between them. Here the CDR3 reads CASSQDRPNEKLFF. The CDR3 DNA follows: TGCGCCAGCAGCCAGGACAGACCTAATGAAAAACTGTTTTTT.

This clone was seen a few times. The gene calls are TRBV5-6 and TRBJ2-1, with D possibly being TRBD2 (7 bases). Germline V gene sequence: CDR1 SGHDT, CDR2 YYEEEE. Trimming removed 2 bases at V and 8 bases at J, with 11 bases between. The CDR3 runs 13 residues. CDR3 coding DNA: TGTGCCAGCAGCTTTTGGGGGGGCCATGAGCAGTTCTTC. This sequence encodes CASSFWGGHEQFF.

This clone was picked up a small number of times. The chain combines TRBV18 with TRBJ1-1, with 7 nucleotides matching TRBD1. CDR1 is KGHSH and CDR2 is LQKENI in the germline V gene. Trimming removed 9 bases from V and 3 bases from J; junction bases left unmatched: 7. The CDR3 loop spans 13 amino acids. The CDR3 sequence is CASSTGQDTEAFF. As DNA, the CDR3 is TGTGCCAGTAGCACCGGACAGGACACTGAAGCTTTCTTT.

This clone has more than one count but fewer than ten. The chain employs TRBV28 and TRBJ2-1; 9 nucleotides match TRBD2. The CDR3 loop spans 14 amino acids. V gave up 2 bases and J gave up 6 bases; unmatched junction bases: 2. Germline values: CDR1 MDHEN, CDR2 SYDVKM. CDR3 sequence: CASSLGTSSNEQFF. As DNA, the CDR3 is TGTGCCAGCAGTTTAGGGACTAGCTCCAATGAGCAGTTCTTC. Complete variable domain (other parts from reference TRBV28 and TRBJ2-1): DVKVTQSSRYLVKRTGEKVFLECVQDMDHENMFWYRQDPGLGLRLIYFSYDVKMKEKGDIPEGYSVSREKKERFSLILESASTNQTSMYLCASSLGTSSNEQFFGPGTRLTVL.

J is TRBJ2-5 and V is TRBV5-1; perhaps TRBD2 as D (6 bases). V lost 4 bases and J lost 5, with 12 bases in between. Germline V gene data show CDR1 as SGHRS and CDR2 as YFSETQ. The CDR3 spans 13 residues. The CDR3 here is CASSHDGGETQYF. The CDR3 DNA is TGCGCCAGCAGCCACGACGGAGGGGAGACCCAGTACTTC.

The chain is built from TRBV6-6 and TRBJ1-1; D is possibly TRBD1 (5 bases). CDR1 is MNHNY and CDR2 is SVGAGI in the germline V gene (reference sequence). The V end lost 7 bases, the J end lost 13 bases, and 16 bases lay between the germline ends. The CDR3 runs to 11 residues. The CDR3 DNA reads as TGTGCCAGCAAGGACAACCAAGGTGATTTCTTT. Protein sequence: CASKDNQGDFF.

This clone has a handful of counts. The genes are TRBV28 and TRBJ2-5, with 9 bases fitting TRBD2. This CDR3 contains 13 residues. Trimming at V came to 11 bases and at J to 0 bases, leaving 4 bases not matched to a gene. Per the germline V gene, CDR1 is MDHEN and CDR2 is SYDVKM. CDR3 coding DNA: TGTGCCTTAGGGACTAGCCACCAAGAGACCCAGTACTTC. It specifies CALGTSHQETQYF. Filled out from reference TRBV28 and TRBJ2-5, the complete variable domain reads DVKVTQSSRYLVKRTGEKVFLECVQDMDHENMFWYRQDPGLGLRLIYFSYDVKMKEKGDIPEGYSVSREKKERFSLILESASTNQTSMYLCALGTSHQETQYFGPGTRLLVL.

In nucleotides, the CDR3 is TGTGCCAGCAGTTTATATAAGAGCTCCTACAATGAGCAGTTCTTC. This translates into CASSLYKSSYNEQFF. This chain uses TRBV27 with TRBJ2-1, with unresolved D. The CDR3 extends over 15 amino acids. CDR1 MNHEY and CDR2 SMNVEV come from the germline V gene (reference sequence). V was cut by 1 base and J by 0 bases, with 7 bases left in between.

This chain links TRBV11-2 with TRBJ2-1, with D uncertain. Germline CDR1 and CDR2: SGHAT and FQNNGV. The V and J ends lost 0 bases and 10 bases respectively, with 7 bases between them. The CDR3 runs to 12 residues. Here the CDR3 reads CASSLDRREQFF. CDR3 bases: TGTGCCAGCAGCTTAGATCGGCGGGAGCAGTTCTTC.

This clone was picked up a small number of times. J is TRBJ1-5 and V is TRBV4-2, with D perhaps matching TRBD1 (5 bases). The CDR3 covers 14 residues. V was trimmed by 3 bases and J by 9 bases, leaving 15 bases between them. CDR1 and CDR2 (germline): LGHNA, YNFKEQ. As DNA, the CDR3 is TGTGCCAGCAGCCAGGAAACGAAGGGGACGCCCCAGCATTTT. Translating it yields CASSQETKGTPQHF.

This clone occurred a few times. The gene calls are TRBV5-1 and TRBJ2-3; D remains unclear. This CDR3 contains 13 residues. Germline-derived CDR1 and CDR2 are SGHRS and YFSETQ. V lost 4 bases, J lost 2 bases, and 8 bases lay in between. Here the CDR3 reads CASSQFPTDTQYF. The CDR3 DNA follows: TGCGCCAGCAGCCAATTTCCCACAGATACGCAGTATTTT.